This TCR beta chain was sequenced for a study of blood T cell repertoires in COVID-19. Overall study context: Sample material is recorded as cDNA or gDNA derived from T cells, B-cell-depleted T cells, or PBMCs.

Sequenced by immunoSEQ multiplex PCR; TCRdb stores in-frame clones only, minus some. The sample holds over 70,000 clones, 76% seen once. Germline CDR1 SGHRS, CDR2 YFSETQ. The CDR3 is 15 amino acids. V shed 9 bases and J 6 bases; nucleotides not matched to a gene: 12. The sample taken for sequencing was peripheral blood. The chain recombines TRBV5-1 with TRBJ2-2, with 9 nucleotides matching TRBD1. This TCR was sampled from a man between 70 and 80 years old with acute or convalescent COVID-19. The CDR3, as DNA: TGCGCCACCAAAACCGGGACAGGGTCATCCGGGGAGCTGTTTTTT. It codes for CATKTGTGSSGELFF.